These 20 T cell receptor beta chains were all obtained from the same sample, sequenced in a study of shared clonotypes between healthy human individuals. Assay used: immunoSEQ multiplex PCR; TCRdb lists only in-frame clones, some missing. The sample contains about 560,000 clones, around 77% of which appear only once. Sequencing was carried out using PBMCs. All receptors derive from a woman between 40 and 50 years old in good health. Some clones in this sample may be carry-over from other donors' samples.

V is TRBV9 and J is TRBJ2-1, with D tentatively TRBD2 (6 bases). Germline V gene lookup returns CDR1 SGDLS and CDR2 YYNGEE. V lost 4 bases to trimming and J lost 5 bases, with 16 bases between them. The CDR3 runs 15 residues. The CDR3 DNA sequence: TGTGCCAGCAGCCCTAGGGGAGGCCCAAACAATGAGCAGTTCTTC. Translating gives CASSPRGGPNNEQFF.

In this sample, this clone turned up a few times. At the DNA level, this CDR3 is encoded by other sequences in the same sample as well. CDR3 sequence: CSVVTGGYEQYF. CDR3 DNA: TGCAGCGTTGTGACAGGGGGCTACGAGCAGTACTTC. The chain is built from TRBV29-1 and TRBJ2-7; 9 nucleotides agree with TRBD1. CDR1 SQVTM and CDR2 ANQGSEA come from the germline V gene. Germline trimming cut 4 bases from V and 3 bases from J; bases unmatched to any gene: 1. The CDR3 loop spans 12 amino acids.

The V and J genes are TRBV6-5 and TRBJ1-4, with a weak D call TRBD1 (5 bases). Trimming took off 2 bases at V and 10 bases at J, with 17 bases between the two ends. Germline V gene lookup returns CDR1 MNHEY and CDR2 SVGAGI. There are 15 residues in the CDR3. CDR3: CASSYRGVEIGKLFF. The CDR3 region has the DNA TGTGCCAGCAGTTACCGAGGGGTGGAGATCGGAAAACTGTTTTTT.

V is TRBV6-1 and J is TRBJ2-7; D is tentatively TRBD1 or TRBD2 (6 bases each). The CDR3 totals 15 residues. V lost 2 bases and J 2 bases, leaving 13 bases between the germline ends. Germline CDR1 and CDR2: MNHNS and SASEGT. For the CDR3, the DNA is TGTGCCAGCAGTGAAAGGGGGGTTTCGGCCTACGAGCAGTACTTC. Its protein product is CASSERGVSAYEQYF.

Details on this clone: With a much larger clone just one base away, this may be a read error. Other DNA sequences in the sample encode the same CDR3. DNA for the CDR3: TGTGCCAGCATAATCAGGGGGGGCTCCTACGAGCAGTACTTC. This gives the protein CASIIRGGSYEQYF. This chain joins TRBV6-1 and TRBJ2-7; D may be TRBD1 or TRBD2 (7 bases each). The CDR3 extends over 14 amino acids. Trimming left V 7 bases short and J 0 bases short, with 13 bases between. CDR1 MNHNS and CDR2 SASEGT come from the germline V gene.

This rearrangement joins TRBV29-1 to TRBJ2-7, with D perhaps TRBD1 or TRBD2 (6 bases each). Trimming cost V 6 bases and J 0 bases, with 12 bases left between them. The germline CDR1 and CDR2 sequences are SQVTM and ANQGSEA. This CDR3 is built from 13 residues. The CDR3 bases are TGCAGCGTGGGGGCGGGACACTCCTACGAGCAGTACTTC. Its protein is CSVGAGHSYEQYF.

The CDR3 region has the DNA TGTGCCAGCAGTGGATCGGTGCAGCGGGGGAAAGGACATACGCAGTATTTT. Protein product: CASSGSVQRGKGHTQYF. The gene calls are TRBV6-1 and TRBJ2-3, with 8 positions matching TRBD2. The V and J ends lost 4 bases and 7 bases, in that order; junction bases with no gene match: 16. This CDR3 has 17 residues. Germline assignment: CDR1 MNHNS and CDR2 SASEGT.

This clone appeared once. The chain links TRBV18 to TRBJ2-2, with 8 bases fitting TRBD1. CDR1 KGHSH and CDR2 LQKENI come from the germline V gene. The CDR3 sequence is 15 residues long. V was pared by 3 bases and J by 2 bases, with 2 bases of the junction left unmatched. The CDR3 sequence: CASSPDRVNTGELFF. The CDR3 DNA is TGTGCCAGCTCACCGGACAGGGTTAACACCGGGGAGCTGTTTTTT.

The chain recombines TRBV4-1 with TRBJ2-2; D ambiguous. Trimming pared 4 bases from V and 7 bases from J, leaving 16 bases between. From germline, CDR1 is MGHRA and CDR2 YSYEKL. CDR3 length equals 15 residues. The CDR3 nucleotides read TGCGCCAGCAGCCCGCGCCCCTTTGCGGTCGGGGAGCTGTTTTTT. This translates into CASSPRPFAVGELFF.

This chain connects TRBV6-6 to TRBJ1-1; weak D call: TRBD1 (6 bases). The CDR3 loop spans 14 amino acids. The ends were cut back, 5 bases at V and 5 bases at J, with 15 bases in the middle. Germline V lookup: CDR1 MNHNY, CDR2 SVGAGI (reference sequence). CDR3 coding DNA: TGTGCCAGCAGTGGAGGGGGGAGGTTTACTGAAGCTTTCTTT. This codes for CASSGGGRFTEAFF.

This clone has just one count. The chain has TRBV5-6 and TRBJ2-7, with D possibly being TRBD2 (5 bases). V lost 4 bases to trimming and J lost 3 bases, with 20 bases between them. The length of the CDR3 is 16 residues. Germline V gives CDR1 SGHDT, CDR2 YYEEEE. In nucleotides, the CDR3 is TGTGCCAGCAGCCACTTCGTGGGATCGGCGGGCTACGAGCAGTACTTC. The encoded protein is CASSHFVGSAGYEQYF.

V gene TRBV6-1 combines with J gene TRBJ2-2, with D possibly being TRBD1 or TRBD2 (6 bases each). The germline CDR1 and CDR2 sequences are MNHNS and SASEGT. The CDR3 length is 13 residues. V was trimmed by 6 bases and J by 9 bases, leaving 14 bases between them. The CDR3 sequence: CASRSPGARELFF. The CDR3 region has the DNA TGTGCCAGCAGATCTCCGGGGGCCAGGGAGCTGTTTTTT.

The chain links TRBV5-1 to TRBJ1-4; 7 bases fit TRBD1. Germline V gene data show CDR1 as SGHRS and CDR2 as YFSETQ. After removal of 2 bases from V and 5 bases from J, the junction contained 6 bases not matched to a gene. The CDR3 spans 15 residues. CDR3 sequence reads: CASSLDRARNEKLFF. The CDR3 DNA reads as TGCGCCAGCAGCTTAGACAGGGCTCGGAATGAAAAACTGTTTTTT.

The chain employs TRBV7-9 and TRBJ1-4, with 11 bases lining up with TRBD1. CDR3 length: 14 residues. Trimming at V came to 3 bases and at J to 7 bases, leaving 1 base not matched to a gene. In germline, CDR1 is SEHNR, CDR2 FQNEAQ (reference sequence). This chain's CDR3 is CASSFGQGAEKLFF. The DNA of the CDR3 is TGTGCCAGCAGCTTTGGACAGGGGGCTGAAAAACTGTTTTTT.

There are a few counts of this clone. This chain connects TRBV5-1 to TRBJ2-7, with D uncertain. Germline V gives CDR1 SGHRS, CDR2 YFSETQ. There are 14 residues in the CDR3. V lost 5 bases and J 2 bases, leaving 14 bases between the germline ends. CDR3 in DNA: TGCGCCAGCAGGGGAAGCGAAGTTCCCTACGAGCAGTACTTC. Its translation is CASRGSEVPYEQYF.

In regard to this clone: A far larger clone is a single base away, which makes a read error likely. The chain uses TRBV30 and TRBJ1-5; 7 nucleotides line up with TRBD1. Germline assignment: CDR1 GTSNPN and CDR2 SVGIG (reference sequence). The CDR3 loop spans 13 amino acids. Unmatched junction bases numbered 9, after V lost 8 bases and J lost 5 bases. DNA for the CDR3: TGTGCCCGGTCCACAGGGGCCGATCAGCCCCAGCATTTT. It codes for CARSTGADQPQHF. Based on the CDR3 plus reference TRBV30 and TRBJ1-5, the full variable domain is SQTIHQWPATLVQPVGSPLSLECTVEGTSNPNLYWYRQAAGRGLQLLFYSVGIGQISSEVPQNLSASRPQDRQFILSSKKLLLSDSGFYLCARSTGADQPQHFGDGTRLSIL.

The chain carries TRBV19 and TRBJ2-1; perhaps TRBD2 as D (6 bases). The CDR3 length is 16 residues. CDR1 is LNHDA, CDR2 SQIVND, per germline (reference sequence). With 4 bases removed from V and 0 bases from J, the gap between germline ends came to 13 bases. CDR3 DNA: TGTGCCAGTAGTAGAGGGACTTATAGCTCCTACAATGAGCAGTTCTTC. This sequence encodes CASSRGTYSSYNEQFF.

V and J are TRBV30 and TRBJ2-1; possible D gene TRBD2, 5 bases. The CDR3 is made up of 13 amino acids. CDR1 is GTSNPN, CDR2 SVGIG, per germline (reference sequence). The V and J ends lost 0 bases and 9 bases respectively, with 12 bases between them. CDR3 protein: CAWSVRGGGEQFF. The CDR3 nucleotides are TGTGCCTGGAGTGTACGGGGTGGAGGTGAGCAGTTCTTC.

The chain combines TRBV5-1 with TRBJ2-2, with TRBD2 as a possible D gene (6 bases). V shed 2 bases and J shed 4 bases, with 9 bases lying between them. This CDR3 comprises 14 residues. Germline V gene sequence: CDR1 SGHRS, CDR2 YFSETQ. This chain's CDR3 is CASSFGGLTGELFF. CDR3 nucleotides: TGCGCCAGCAGCTTCGGGGGTCTCACCGGGGAGCTGTTTTTT.

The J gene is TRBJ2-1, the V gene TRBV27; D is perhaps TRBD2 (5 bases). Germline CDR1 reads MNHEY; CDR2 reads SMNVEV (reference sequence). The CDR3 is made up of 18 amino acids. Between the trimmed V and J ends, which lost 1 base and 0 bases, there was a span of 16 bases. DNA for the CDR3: TGTGCCAGCAGTTTATACGTCGGCGGGTTTAGCTCCTACAATGAGCAGTTCTTC. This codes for CASSLYVGGFSSYNEQFF.